This T cell receptor beta chain appears in the sequencing data of a study of CXCR3-negative and CXCR3-positive naive CD8 T cells. Findings and caveats of the study: Diversity was high in both naive subsets and much lower in memory cells. Greater hydrophobicity was found in TRB CDR3s of CXCR3-positive naive cells than of CXCR3-negative naive cells. Memory cells differed in TRBV-TRBJ usage, but naive CXCR3-negative and CXCR3-positive cells had similar usage.

In germline, CDR1 is SGDLS, CDR2 YYNGEE. This CDR3 has 15 residues. The study made its TRB cDNA libraries by 5' RACE, adding UMI labels. TCRdb re-called the 5' RACE reads; every CDR3 protein appears as one record, without DNA. This sample carries roughly 59,000 distinct CDR3 sequences, with 0.71% going to the ten biggest clones. In the case of this clonotype: What it binds is unknown.

The clonotype originates from a human donor in good health. Some clones in this sample may be carry-over from other donors' samples. The rearrangement links TRBV9 to TRBJ2-7; the D gene TCRdb calls, TRBD2, cannot be checked with no DNA. Sequenced material: naive CXCR3+ CD8+ T cells from blood. Subset here: CD45RO-CCR7+CD27+CD95- naive CD8+ T cells expressing CXCR3 (TNR3+). CDR3 protein: CASSPTSGGAYEQYF. The full variable domain, with the rest looked up from reference TRBV9 and TRBJ2-7, is DSGVTQTPKHLITATGQRVTLRCSPRSGDLSVYWYQQSLDQGLQFLIQYYNGEERAKGNILERFSAQQFPDLHSELNLSSLELGDSALYFCASSPTSGGAYEQYFGPGTRLTVT.